This T cell receptor (beta chain) was recorded in a study of HIV-infected patients and healthy controls. Study summary: Early therapy brought no consistent CD8 count shift, though the CD4:CD8 ratio rose a little. Total CDR3 counts per chain did not differ significantly between patients and controls.

Alpha and beta constant-region primers primed reverse transcription of around 500 ng RNA. Separate chain-specific third strand synthesis with multiplexing indices produced the alpha and beta libraries. The cDNA received a 5' RACE adapter containing a random hexamer plus an SP2 sequencing primer site. Second strand DNA was synthesized using a primer at the SP2 site. TCRdb reprocessed the 5' RACE reads with MiXCR, giving one entry per CDR3 protein. The sample includes fewer than 8,000 distinct CDR3 sequences, about 8.6% seen only once; the top ten take around 20%. Follow-up blood was drawn about 14 weeks, roughly three months, after antiretroviral therapy began. All unsorted peripheral T cells were captured because whole blood was used without fractionation. CDR1 is SGHAT and CDR2 is FQNNGV in the germline V gene. Deletions cut 2 bases from V and 0 bases from J, with 12 bases between. The CDR3 runs 16 residues.

The chain couples TRBV11-2 to TRBJ2-3, with D possibly being TRBD1 (5 bases). The TCR comes from an adult with HIV infection. The sequenced sample was blood, obtained during antiretroviral therapy. The CDR3, as DNA: TGTGCCAGCAGCTTACTAATTACAGGTAGCACAGATACGCAGTATTTT. It codes for CASSLLITGSTDTQYF.